This TCR beta chain was found in a study of cytomegalovirus exposure and HLA in healthy donors. General study points: A missense DCLRE1C variant was associated with V- and J-gene trimming of TCR beta chains in a later analysis, and an independent cohort replicated the association. Rare TCR sequences dominated, though some public TCRs recurred in many donors.

The CDR3 spans 16 residues. Germline lookup yields CDR1 LNHDA and CDR2 SQIVND (reference sequence). V trimming: 4 bases; J trimming: 5 bases; junction bases outside the gene matches: 9. Points on this clone: Its specificity is unknown.

PCR employed 60 Vbeta and 13 Jbeta primers. Repertoires were generated with immunoSEQ multiplex PCR, while TCRdb's copy carries only in-frame clones and drops some. Among about 89,000 clones, about four fifths were seen once, and the ten largest hold approximately 3.7%. This chain links TRBV19 with TRBJ2-7; 12 bases match TRBD2. Sequenced material: PBMCs. This TCR was recovered from a female donor in good health and CMV-seropositive. The CDR3 loop is CASSTRLAGDGHEQYF. DNA for the CDR3: TGTGCCAGTAGTACCCGACTAGCGGGAGACGGCCACGAGCAGTACTTC. The whole variable domain, remainder taken from reference TRBV19 and TRBJ2-7, is DGGITQSPKYLFRKEGQNVTLSCEQNLNHDAMYWYRQDPGQGLRLIYYSQIVNDFQKGDIAEGYSVSREKKESFPLTVTSAQKNPTAFYLCASSTRLAGDGHEQYFGPGTRLTVT.